These 15 T cell receptor beta chains were all obtained from the same sample, sequenced in a study of T cells after yellow fever vaccination. One entry per CDR3 protein results from TCRdb running MiXCR on the 5' RACE reads. The sample gives around 300,000 distinct CDR3 sequences, over 4% of which show up once; about 22% is in the top ten. The source was PBMCs, collected 5 days after the yellow fever booster vaccination. All receptors derive from a man aged 18 to 29 who received the YFV17D yellow fever vaccine.

This clonotype was detected only a few times. CDR3: CSARVTGTVVTGELFF. The DNA for the CDR3 is TGCAGTGCTAGGGTTACCGGGACTGTTGTCACCGGGGAGCTGTTTTTT. The chain recombines TRBV20-1 with TRBJ2-2; D may be TRBD2 (6 bases). V dropped 3 bases and J dropped 4 bases, with 18 bases sitting between them. The CDR3 contains 16 residues. Germline CDR1 reads DFQATT; CDR2 reads SNEGSKA (reference sequence).

In its sample, this clonotype was seen many times. Mismatch with germline at one junction end may stem from a read error. The CDR3 DNA sequence: TGTGCCAGCAGCTTGGAACGGTCATATGGCTACACCTTC. It specifies CASSLERSYGYTF. V and J are TRBV5-1 and TRBJ1-2; D not certain. CDR1 and CDR2 from the germline V gene are SGHRS and YFSETQ. The CDR3 spans 13 residues.

In its sample, this clonotype was seen many times. The genes are TRBV12-3 or TRBV12-4 and TRBJ1-1, with D unclear. This CDR3 spans 12 amino acids. V lost 3 bases and J lost 6, with 8 bases in between. The CDR3 here is CASSLVGPEAFF. DNA for the CDR3: TGTGCCAGCAGTTTGGTTGGTCCTGAAGCTTTCTTT.

The chain is built from TRBV12-3 or TRBV12-4 and TRBJ1-5, with D hard to call. This CDR3 region has 13 residues. Trimming shortened V by 7 bases and J by 2 bases, and 9 bases separated the two germline ends. CDR3 in amino acids: CASTLQGNQPQHF. The CDR3 bases are TGTGCCAGCACCCTGCAGGGCAATCAGCCCCAGCATTTT.

This clonotype was seen many times. The rearrangement links TRBV7-2 to TRBJ2-1, with D maybe TRBD2 (5 bases). CDR1 and CDR2 (germline): SGHTA, FQGNSA. V lost 4 bases, J lost 6 bases, and 10 bases lay in between. The CDR3 sequence is 13 residues long. The CDR3 reads CASSSQAGNEQFF. The CDR3 nucleotides read TGTGCCAGCAGCTCCCAGGCGGGCAATGAGCAGTTCTTC.

This clonotype was counted between two and nine times. This rearrangement joins TRBV28 to TRBJ2-1; D may match TRBD1 or TRBD2 (5 bases each). Trimming stripped 9 bases from V and 5 bases from J, with 11 bases between. The germline V gene encodes CDR1 MDHEN and CDR2 SYDVKM. This CDR3 region has 12 residues. The CDR3 DNA is TGTGCCAGTCTTGGGACGGACAATGAGCAGTTCTTC. This sequence encodes CASLGTDNEQFF.

The chain has TRBV18 and TRBJ2-3; D assignment may be TRBD1 or TRBD2 (5 bases each). This CDR3 region has 13 residues. Trimming pared 2 bases from V and 11 bases from J, leaving 14 bases between. Per germline, CDR1 KGHSH and CDR2 LQKENI. The CDR3 loop is CASSPAGTPMQYF. DNA of the CDR3: TGTGCCAGCTCACCAGCCGGGACCCCGATGCAGTATTTT.

This clonotype was counted only a few times. The chain has TRBV20-1 and TRBJ2-6; D ambiguous. The V gene's germline CDR1 is DFQATT and CDR2 SNEGSKA (reference sequence). The germline V and J ends were trimmed by 5 bases and 2 bases, with 7 bases remaining between them. The CDR3 spans 13 residues. The DNA for the CDR3 is TGCAGTGCTTGGACCCCTGGGGCCAACGTCCTGACTTTC. Its protein product is CSAWTPGANVLTF.

This clonotype has only a few counts. The V gene is TRBV20-1, the J gene TRBJ1-5; a possible D gene is TRBD1 (6 bases). Looked up from germline, CDR1 is DFQATT and CDR2 is SNEGSKA (reference sequence). V was pared by 6 bases and J by 6 bases, with 15 bases between. The CDR3 covers 13 residues. CDR3 in DNA: TGCAGTGCGGCCTCAGGGGCCGGTCAGCCCCAGCATTTT. Its translation is CSAASGAGQPQHF.

This clonotype occurred many times. The chain recombines TRBV29-1 with TRBJ1-2; D is undetermined. Germline V gives CDR1 SQVTM, CDR2 ANQGSEA. The CDR3 sequence is 12 residues long. Trimming took 1 base from V and 7 from J, leaving 10 bases between them. DNA for the CDR3: TGCAGCGTTGAAGGAAAGGGCCCTGGCTACACCTTC. Translated, it gives CSVEGKGPGYTF.

This clonotype was observed at least ten times. J is TRBJ1-1 and V is TRBV7-9, with 7 positions matching TRBD1. Germline V gives CDR1 SEHNR, CDR2 FQNEAQ (reference sequence). The CDR3 loop spans 15 amino acids. V lost 4 bases to trimming and J lost 0 bases; unmatched junction nucleotides: 5. This CDR3 is CASSSRQGVNTEAFF. The CDR3 DNA is TGTGCCAGCAGCTCGAGACAGGGAGTGAACACTGAAGCTTTCTTT.

This clonotype was observed a handful of times. The chain carries TRBV5-5 and TRBJ1-4, with a weak D call TRBD1 (6 bases). V dropped 0 bases and J dropped 7 bases, with 19 bases sitting between them. The CDR3 runs to 17 residues. CDR1 is SGHKS, CDR2 YYEKEE, per germline (reference sequence). CDR3 protein: CASSLDARGDSFEKLFF. The CDR3 coding sequence is TGTGCCAGCAGCTTGGACGCCAGGGGTGATTCGTTTGAAAAACTGTTTTTT.

The chain recombines TRBV18 with TRBJ2-7; D may match TRBD1 or TRBD2 (5 bases each). Trimming shortened V by 3 bases and J by 0 bases, and 15 bases separated the two germline ends. This CDR3 contains 16 residues. CDR1 and CDR2 (germline): KGHSH, LQKENI. The DNA of the CDR3 is TGTGCCAGCTCACCTCGGAACTGGGACGCCTCCTACGAGCAGTACGTC. Its translation: CASSPRNWDASYEQYV.

The CDR3 DNA reads TGTGCCAGCAACCACGGCGGGGAGCTGTTTTTT. Protein product: CASNHGGELFF. This sequence joins TRBV6-5 and TRBJ2-2; no clear D. Germline lookup yields CDR1 MNHEY and CDR2 SVGAGI. The V gene lost 7 bases and the J gene lost 7 bases, with 7 bases spanning the gap. The CDR3 has 11 residues.

This clonotype turned up a few times. This sequence joins TRBV7-9 and TRBJ1-1; D is undetermined. Germline CDR1 reads SEHNR; CDR2 reads FQNEAQ (reference sequence). Trimming cost V 1 base and J 7 bases, with 7 bases left between them. This CDR3 region has 12 residues. CDR3 protein: CASSLGRIEAFF. CDR3 nucleotides: TGTGCCAGCAGCTTAGGGCGGATTGAAGCTTTCTTT.